This T cell receptor (beta chain) was recovered during a study of spatial heterogeneity in lung cancer. Documented time point: sample taken at primary tumor resection. The CDR3 spans 17 residues. J lost 7 bases, V lost 0 bases, and 10 bases had no gene match. Looked up from germline, CDR1 is MNHEY and CDR2 is SVGAGI. TCR cDNA molecules were tagged individually, and each one carried a unique molecular identifier. TCRdb called the 5' RACE reads again in MiXCR, with one record for every CDR3 protein. The sample shows some 13,000 distinct CDR3 sequences, over 3% of them seen only once. Regarding the study as a whole: Tumor mutation counts were tracked by expanded intratumoral alpha and beta TCR counts.

This clonotype was found many times. Antigen: not known. This chain links TRBV6-5 with TRBJ1-4, with 8 bases matching TRBD1. This TCR was sampled from a male donor with early-stage non-small cell lung cancer. Sample: lung tumor tissue, taken at surgery. The DNA for the CDR3 is TGTGCCAGCAGTTACTCGACAGGGGACGGGGTCGGTGAAAAACTGTTTTTT. Translating it yields CASSYSTGDGVGEKLFF.